The rows below give T cell receptor beta chains drawn from one sample of a study of blood T cells in healthy people across ages. MiXCR, run by TCRdb on the 5' RACE reads, gives a single entry per CDR3 protein. The profile covers hundreds of thousands of distinct CDR3 sequences, with about 34% appearing a single time and about 16% taken by the ten largest. The source material was blood. The receptors were gathered from a woman of 80 years or more in good health. CDR3s include the opening cysteine and the closing phenylalanine or tryptophan. A D gene is named only where the DNA matches it firmly. Rows give clone size only sometimes, using once, few, many, or a class for an expanded clone.

d_call j_call v_call clone_size cdr3_aa cdr3_nt
NA TRBJ2-1 TRBV4-2 many CASSQGARTLYNEQFF TGTGCCAGCAGCCAAGGGGCCCGCACCCTCTACAATGAGCAGTTCTTC
TRBD2 TRBJ2-3 TRBV3-1 NA CASTAGLAGGTSTDTRYF TGTGCCAGCACCGCGGGATTAGCGGGGGGAACTAGCACAGATACGCGGTATTTT
TRBD2 TRBJ2-3 TRBV5-1 NA CASSLGLVADTQYF TGCGCCAGCAGCCTGGGACTAGTAGCAGATACGCAGTATTTT
NA TRBJ1-6 TRBV20-1 NA CSASPPMFSPSPLHF TGCAGTGCCTCACCCCCAATGTTCAGCCCTTCACCCCTCCACTTT
NA TRBJ2-6 TRBV9 many CASSVGHSGANVLTF TGTGCCAGCAGCGTCGGGCACTCTGGGGCCAACGTCCTGACTTTC
NA TRBJ2-7 TRBV3-1 many CASTRQGSYEQYF TGTGCCAGCACCCGGCAGGGCTCCTACGAGCAGTACTTC
TRBD2 TRBJ2-3 TRBV6-1 NA CASRPSSGTGDTQYF TGTGCCAGCAGGCCAAGTAGCGGGACGGGAGATACGCAGTATTTT
NA TRBJ2-7 TRBV4-2 NA CASSPLGGTMTYEQYF TGTGCCAGCAGCCCCTTAGGAGGGACCATGACCTACGAGCAGTACTTC
TRBD1 TRBJ1-2 TRBV5-6 many CASSLTGQGEGYTF TGTGCCAGCAGCTTGACGGGACAGGGCGAAGGCTACACCTTC
TRBD2 TRBJ2-1 TRBV6-2/TRBV6-3 many CASRSTSGGYNEQFF TGTGCCAGCAGATCGACTAGCGGGGGGTACAATGAGCAGTTCTTC
NA TRBJ2-1 TRBV7-2 NA CASSPRHGGLGNEQFF TGTGCCAGCAGCCCACGCCACGGGGGGCTTGGCAATGAGCAGTTCTTC
NA TRBJ2-3 TRBV19 NA CASRATSTDTQYF TGTGCCAGTAGAGCGACGAGCACAGATACGCAGTATTTT
NA TRBJ2-7 TRBV15 many CATSRDRLSAYEQYF TGTGCCACCAGCAGAGATCGACTGTCGGCCTACGAGCAGTACTTC
NA TRBJ2-3 TRBV6-1 many CASSEDRVSHDTQYF TGTGCCAGCAGTGAAGATAGGGTATCACACGATACGCAGTATTTT
NA TRBJ1-6 TRBV6-5 few CASSTRTAVASPLHF TGTGCCAGCAGTACCCGGACAGCGGTGGCCTCACCCCTCCACTTT
TRBD1 TRBJ2-1 TRBV7-6 many CASSLGTVTYNEQFF TGTGCCAGCAGCCTCGGGACAGTCACCTACAATGAGCAGTTCTTC
NA TRBJ1-6 TRBV7-2 NA CASSLTPTGPSWVKDSPLHF TGTGCCAGCAGCTTAACCCCGACAGGCCCTTCTTGGGTTAAGGATTCACCCCTCCACTTT
TRBD1 TRBJ2-3 TRBV5-1 many CASSLVSGQGHTDTQYF TGCGCCAGCAGCTTGGTCTCGGGACAGGGACACACAGATACGCAGTATTTT
NA TRBJ1-1 TRBV30 many CAWSRTNTEAFF TGTGCCTGGAGTAGAACAAACACTGAAGCTTTCTTT
NA TRBJ2-7 TRBV6-2/TRBV6-3 few CASRTREGCGEQYF TGTGCCAGCAGGACGAGGGAAGGTTGCGGCGAGCAGTACTTC
TRBD1 TRBJ2-2 TRBV6-2/TRBV6-3 NA CASSRRQGSSNANTGELFF TGTGCCAGCAGTCGCCGACAGGGGTCCTCTAACGCGAACACCGGGGAGCTGTTTTTT
NA TRBJ1-6 TRBV2 few CASSGITGSASPPHF TGTGCCAGCAGTGGGATCACAGGGTCCGCTTCACCCCCCCACTTT
NA TRBJ2-5 TRBV29-1 many CSVPPQGKETQYF TGCAGCGTTCCGCCTCAGGGTAAAGAGACCCAGTACTTC
NA TRBJ1-1 TRBV20-1 many CSARDRPQGRTEAFF TGCAGTGCTAGAGATCGTCCCCAGGGGAGAACTGAAGCTTTCTTT
TRBD1 TRBJ2-7 TRBV18 many CASSPTGTGPKNEQYF TGTGCCAGCTCACCGACCGGGACAGGGCCCAAAAACGAGCAGTACTTC
NA TRBJ2-1 TRBV15 NA CATSGAAVPVSYNEQFF TGTGCCACCAGCGGGGCTGCTGTACCGGTCTCCTACAATGAGCAGTTCTTC
NA TRBJ1-5 TRBV27 many CASSLGRYSNQPQHF TGTGCCAGCAGTTTGGGCAGATATAGCAATCAGCCCCAGCATTTT
NA TRBJ2-7 TRBV3-1 many CASSLGPTKQYF TGTGCCAGCAGCCTAGGACCTACAAAGCAGTACTTC
NA TRBJ2-7 TRBV11-2 many CASSLLQGAVAYEQYF TGTGCCAGCAGCTTACTTCAGGGCGCGGTGGCCTACGAGCAGTACTTC
NA TRBJ2-3 TRBV3-1 many CASTPGGGRTDTQYF TGTGCCAGCACCCCTGGGGGGGGGCGTACAGATACGCAGTATTTT
NA TRBJ2-3 TRBV5-1 NA CASSPLDGDTQYF TGCGCCAGCAGCCCCTTGGACGGGGATACGCAGTATTTT
NA TRBJ1-2 TRBV6-1 NA CASSENRFYGYTF TGTGCCAGCAGTGAGAACAGATTCTATGGCTACACCTTC
NA TRBJ1-2 TRBV7-9 NA CASSPGGVYGYTF TGTGCCAGCAGCCCAGGAGGGGTCTATGGCTACACCTTC
NA TRBJ2-1 TRBV2 many CASSASLLPNEQFF TGTGCCAGCAGTGCTTCTCTCCTGCCAAATGAGCAGTTCTTC
TRBD2 TRBJ2-5 TRBV5-1 many CASSGFGGGYQETQYF TGCGCCAGCAGCGGGTTCGGGGGAGGGTACCAAGAGACCCAGTACTTC
TRBD2 TRBJ2-5 TRBV29-1 many CSVEPGGQGTQYF TGCAGCGTTGAACCGGGGGGGCAGGGGACCCAGTACTTC
TRBD2 TRBJ2-1 TRBV18 NA CASTQETSGGPYNEQFF TGTGCCAGCACACAAGAGACTAGCGGGGGTCCTTACAATGAGCAGTTCTTC
NA TRBJ2-3 TRBV5-5 few CASIPPRSRDTQYF TGTGCCAGCATCCCCCCCCGGTCGAGGGATACGCAGTATTTT
TRBD1 TRBJ2-5 TRBV24-1 many CATSDLRDRLKETQYF TGTGCCACCAGTGATTTGAGGGACAGACTAAAAGAGACCCAGTACTTC
NA TRBJ2-3 TRBV5-4 many CASSLEGDGGDTQYF TGTGCCAGCAGCTTGGAGGGGGATGGAGGAGATACGCAGTATTTT
TRBD1 TRBJ2-3 TRBV5-5 NA CASSTRDRAADTQYF TGTGCCAGCAGTACCCGGGACAGGGCAGCAGATACGCAGTATTTT
NA TRBJ2-7 TRBV20-1 few CSAHRGYEQYF TGCAGTGCCCATCGCGGCTACGAGCAGTACTTC
NA TRBJ2-1 TRBV29-1 many CSVEPQSGGSSYNEQFF TGCAGCGTTGAACCTCAAAGTGGGGGGAGCTCCTACAATGAGCAGTTCTTC
NA TRBJ2-1 TRBV19 once CASSKNQHPYNEQFF TGTGCCAGTAGTAAGAACCAGCACCCATACAATGAGCAGTTCTTC
NA TRBJ1-2 TRBV28 NA CASSPDHMGGYTF TGTGCCAGCAGTCCGGACCACATGGGGGGCTACACCTTC
TRBD2 TRBJ2-3 TRBV11-2 NA CASSWVLAGASGTDTQYF TGTGCCAGCAGCTGGGTACTAGCGGGGGCCTCTGGCACAGATACGCAGTATTTT
TRBD1 TRBJ2-5 TRBV20-1 many CSAKSGGEETQYF TGCAGTGCTAAATCAGGGGGCGAGGAGACCCAGTACTTC
TRBD1 TRBJ1-1 TRBV5-1 many CASSPKGQGVGNTEAFF TGCGCCAGCAGCCCCAAGGGACAGGGTGTCGGGAACACTGAAGCTTTCTTT